This T cell receptor (beta chain) comes out of a study of OX40 agonist ivuxolimab in advanced cancers. Overall study context: Melanoma, hepatocellular carcinoma, head and neck or renal cell cancer occurred in dose-escalation patients. Partial responses were achieved by three patients: one hepatocellular carcinoma, two cutaneous melanoma.

By sample share, this clone is medium-sized. Profiling relied on immunoSEQ multiplex PCR, and the TCRdb table lists in-frame clones only, not all of them. The profile shows about 28,000 clones, about 77% of them singletons. The specimen comprised CD4+ or CD8+ T cells sorted from blood, sampled in a trial of the OX40 agonist ivuxolimab. The sequence was collected from an adult with an advanced solid tumor such as melanoma, head and neck, liver or kidney cancer.

CDR3 protein: CASSEALLQGWTEAFF. The CDR3 DNA follows: TGTGCCAGCAGTGAAGCGCTTCTGCAGGGTTGGACTGAAGCTTTCTTT. The chain carries TRBV2 and TRBJ1-1; D possibly corresponds to TRBD1 (5 bases). Germline values: CDR1 SNHLY, CDR2 FYNNEI. This CDR3 has 16 residues. Deletions cut 0 bases from V and 5 bases from J, with 16 bases between.